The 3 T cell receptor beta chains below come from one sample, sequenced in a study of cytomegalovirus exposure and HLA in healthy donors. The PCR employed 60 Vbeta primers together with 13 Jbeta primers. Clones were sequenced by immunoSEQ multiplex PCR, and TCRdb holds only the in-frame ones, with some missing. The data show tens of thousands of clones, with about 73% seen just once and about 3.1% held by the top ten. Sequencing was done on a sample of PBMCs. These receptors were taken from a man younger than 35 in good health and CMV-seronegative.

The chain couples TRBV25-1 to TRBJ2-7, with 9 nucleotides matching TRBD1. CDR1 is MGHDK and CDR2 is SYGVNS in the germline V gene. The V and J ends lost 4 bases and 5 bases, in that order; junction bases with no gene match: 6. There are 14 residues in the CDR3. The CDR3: CASSAGTGFNEQYF. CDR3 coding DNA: TGTGCCAGCAGTGCCGGGACAGGGTTTAACGAGCAGTACTTC.

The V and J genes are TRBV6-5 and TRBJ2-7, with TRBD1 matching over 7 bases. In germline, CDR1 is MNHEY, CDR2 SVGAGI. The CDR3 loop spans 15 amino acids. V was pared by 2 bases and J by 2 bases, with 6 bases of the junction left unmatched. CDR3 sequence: CASSYQGQLPYEQYF. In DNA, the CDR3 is TGTGCCAGCAGTTACCAGGGACAGCTACCCTACGAGCAGTACTTC.

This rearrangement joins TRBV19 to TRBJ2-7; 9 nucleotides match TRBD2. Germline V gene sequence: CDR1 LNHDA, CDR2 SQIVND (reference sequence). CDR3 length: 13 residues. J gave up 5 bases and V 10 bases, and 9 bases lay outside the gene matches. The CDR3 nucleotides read TGTGCCACTGTGGGTAGCGGGAGCCACGAGCAGTACTTC. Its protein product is CATVGSGSHEQYF.